Listed here are 28 T cell receptor beta chains from one sample, sequenced in a study of cytomegalovirus exposure and HLA in healthy donors. PCR amplification relied on 60 Vbeta primers (plus 13 Jbeta primers). Assay used: immunoSEQ multiplex PCR; TCRdb lists only in-frame clones, some missing. In the table there are under 150,000 clones, 82% of which are singletons. Sequenced material: PBMCs. The receptors stem from a woman aged 18-29 years in good health and CMV-seronegative.

The chain links TRBV9 to TRBJ1-1, with D maybe TRBD1 (5 bases). Germline-derived CDR1 and CDR2 are SGDLS and YYNGEE. V gave up 0 bases and J gave up 0 bases, with 6 bases separating them. CDR3 length: 14 residues. The CDR3 DNA reads TGTGCCAGCAGCGTAGGGACACTGAACACTGAAGCTTTCTTT. Translating gives CASSVGTLNTEAFF.

The V gene is TRBV6-6, the J gene TRBJ1-5; TRBD1 might be the D (5 bases). The CDR3 consists of 13 residues. Per germline, CDR1 MNHNY and CDR2 SVGAGI (reference sequence). Between the trimmed V and J ends, which lost 0 bases and 11 bases, there was a span of 11 bases. CDR3 in amino acids: CASSYSERGTQHF. The DNA for the CDR3 is TGTGCCAGCAGTTACTCGGAAAGGGGTACCCAGCATTTT.

The table lists this clone with a few counts. The chain has TRBV11-2 and TRBJ1-1; D is perhaps TRBD1 (6 bases). The CDR3 has 15 residues. With 4 bases removed from V and 4 bases from J, the gap between germline ends came to 16 bases. CDR1 and CDR2 from the germline V gene are SGHAT and FQNNGV. CDR3 DNA: TGTGCCAGCAGCTCGATACAGGGTAGTTTCACTGAAGCTTTCTTT. It codes for CASSSIQGSFTEAFF.

The rearrangement joins TRBV7-6 to TRBJ1-2; 7 positions agree with TRBD1. J was trimmed by 6 bases and V by 4 bases; bases with no gene match: 8. Germline V gene data show CDR1 as SGHVS and CDR2 as FNYEAQ. CDR3 length: 14 residues. The CDR3 DNA reads TGTGCCAGCAGCTACGACACAGGGGATCATGGCTACACCTTC. Translation gives CASSYDTGDHGYTF. Complete variable domain (other parts from reference TRBV7-6 and TRBJ1-2): GAGVSQSPRYKVTKRGQDVALRCDPISGHVSLYWYRQALGQGPEFLTYFNYEAQQDKSGLPNDRFSAERPEGSISTLTIQRTEQRDSAMYRCASSYDTGDHGYTFGSGTRLTVV.

The J gene is TRBJ2-7, the V gene TRBV28; 8 nucleotides match TRBD1. This CDR3 region has 13 residues. The junction had 7 bases not matched to a gene; V was cut back by 8 bases and J by 4 bases. CDR1 and CDR2 from the germline V gene are MDHEN and SYDVKM. The CDR3 DNA sequence: TGTGCCAGCTCCCGGGACAGGCAATACGAGCAGTACTTC. Translated, it gives CASSRDRQYEQYF.

The chain joins TRBV15 to TRBJ2-7, with TRBD1 matching 9 bases. This CDR3 region has 16 residues. J gave up 0 bases and V 1 base, and 4 bases lay outside the gene matches. The germline V gene encodes CDR1 LNHNV and CDR2 YYDKDF (reference sequence). The CDR3 DNA follows: TGTGCCACCAGCAGAGTCCCGGGACAGGGCTCCTACGAGCAGTACTTC. This translates into CATSRVPGQGSYEQYF.

The chain has TRBV5-5 and TRBJ2-1; 13 bases map to TRBD2. Losses at the gene ends were 5 bases for V and 5 bases for J; bases not matched to a gene: 4. The V gene's germline CDR1 is SGHKS and CDR2 YYEKEE (reference sequence). The CDR3 is made up of 15 amino acids. CDR3 bases: TGTGCCAGCAGGCCTGGACTAGCGGGGGACAATGAGCAGTTCTTC. Protein: CASRPGLAGDNEQFF.

Concerning this clone itself: The sample holds other DNA sequences that translate to the same CDR3. CDR3 nucleotide sequence: TGTGCCAGCTCTCCTTCCTCCTACGAGCAGTACTTC. Amino acids: CASSPSSYEQYF. The chain has TRBV18 and TRBJ2-7; the D is unclear. This CDR3 has 12 residues. Germline CDR1 is KGHSH and CDR2 is LQKENI. The germline V and J ends were trimmed by 6 bases and 0 bases, with 6 bases remaining between them. Filled out from reference TRBV18 and TRBJ2-7, the complete variable domain reads NAGVMQNPRHLVRRRGQEARLRCSPMKGHSHVYWYRQLPEEGLKFMVYLQKENIIDESGMPKERFSAEFPKEGPSILRIQQVVRGDSAAYFCASSPSSYEQYFGPGTRLTVT.

The chain combines TRBV29-1 with TRBJ2-7; D perhaps matches TRBD2 (6 bases). CDR1 and CDR2 (germline): SQVTM, ANQGSEA. The CDR3 has 12 amino acids. The germline V and J ends were trimmed by 2 bases and 1 base, with 6 bases remaining between them. CDR3 DNA sequence: TGCAGCGTTGAAAGCGGGTCCTACGAGCAGTACTTC. Translating gives CSVESGSYEQYF.

This clone was recorded only once. This chain links TRBV29-1 with TRBJ2-1, with 9 bases aligning to TRBD1. There are 14 residues in the CDR3. V trimming: 5 bases; J trimming: 7 bases; junction bases outside the gene matches: 9. Germline V gene sequence: CDR1 SQVTM, CDR2 ANQGSEA. The CDR3 spells CSVTWDRVWNEQFF. The CDR3 DNA reads as TGCAGCGTTACATGGGACAGGGTTTGGAATGAGCAGTTCTTC.

The chain combines TRBV6-5 with TRBJ1-6, with D possibly matching TRBD1 (5 bases). Trimming took off 6 bases at V and 4 bases at J, with 10 bases between the two ends. The CDR3 length is 14 residues. The germline gives CDR1 MNHEY, CDR2 SVGAGI. CDR3 amino acids: CASSAGNYNSPLHF. The DNA for the CDR3 is TGTGCCAGCAGCGCAGGGAATTATAATTCACCCCTCCACTTT.

This clone was seen just once. This rearrangement joins TRBV11-2 to TRBJ1-5; D is undetermined. V shed 0 bases and J shed 0 bases, with 6 bases lying between them. The germline V gene has CDR1 SGHAT and CDR2 FQNNGV. This CDR3 comprises 15 residues. The CDR3 DNA sequence: TGTGCCAGCAGCTTAGACTATTATAGCAATCAGCCCCAGCATTTT. Its protein product is CASSLDYYSNQPQHF.

This chain joins TRBV29-1 and TRBJ2-3; TRBD2 agrees at 9 bases. V lost 4 bases to trimming and J lost 1 base; unmatched junction nucleotides: 0. Germline V lookup: CDR1 SQVTM, CDR2 ANQGSEA. The length of the CDR3 is 13 residues. DNA of the CDR3: TGCAGCGTTGGGACTAGCGGCACAGATACGCAGTATTTT. This translates into CSVGTSGTDTQYF.

This sequence joins TRBV4-2 and TRBJ1-2, with TRBD1 identical over 9 bases. This CDR3 has 16 amino acids. J was trimmed by 5 bases and V by 3 bases; bases with no gene match: 10. The germline V gene encodes CDR1 LGHNA and CDR2 YNFKEQ. The CDR3 loop reads CASSQDFAGQGYGYTF. DNA for the CDR3: TGTGCCAGCAGCCAGGATTTCGCGGGACAGGGTTATGGCTACACCTTC.

This rearrangement joins TRBV5-4 to TRBJ2-5; TRBD2 matches 13 bases. CDR1 is SGHNT and CDR2 is YYREEE in the germline V gene (reference sequence). Trimming removed 4 bases from V and 3 bases from J; junction bases left unmatched: 6. The CDR3 sequence is 16 residues long. The CDR3 DNA sequence: TGTGCCAGCAGCCAGGGGACTAGCGGGGCGAAAGAGACCCAGTACTTC. Protein: CASSQGTSGAKETQYF. Drawing the rest from reference TRBV5-4 and TRBJ2-5, the complete variable domain is ETGVTQSPTHLIKTRGQQVTLRCSSQSGHNTVSWYQQALGQGPQFIFQYYREEENGRGNFPPRFSGLQFPNYSSELNVNALELDDSALYLCASSQGTSGAKETQYFGPGTRLLVL.

This clone was seen a single time. A much more abundant neighbour one base away suggests this may be a read error. This chain joins TRBV7-9 and TRBJ1-1, with TRBD1 identical over 7 bases. The CDR3 covers 13 residues. The germline V gene encodes CDR1 SEHNR and CDR2 FQNEAQ (reference sequence). Unmatched junction bases numbered 2, after V lost 6 bases and J lost 1 base. CDR3 loop: CASRRTGNTEAFF. The CDR3 region has the DNA TGTGCCAGCAGGCGGACAGGGAACACTGAAGCTTTCTTT.

The chain links TRBV4-1 to TRBJ2-1, with 8 bases that match TRBD1. From germline, CDR1 is MGHRA and CDR2 YSYEKL. The V and J ends lost 4 bases and 3 bases, in that order; junction bases with no gene match: 5. The CDR3 has 15 amino acids. The CDR3 loop is CASSRGQGFYNEQFF. The DNA for the CDR3 is TGCGCCAGCAGCCGAGGACAGGGTTTCTACAATGAGCAGTTCTTC.

The chain combines TRBV6-1 with TRBJ1-2; D unclear. Germline loops: CDR1 MNHNS, CDR2 SASEGT. The CDR3 sequence is 11 residues long. Trimming took off 1 base at V and 8 bases at J, with 5 bases between the two ends. This CDR3 reads CASSEGVGYTF. In DNA form, the CDR3 reads TGTGCCAGCAGTGAAGGAGTCGGCTACACCTTC.

The chain is built from TRBV19 and TRBJ1-5, with 8 bases fitting TRBD1. CDR1 is LNHDA and CDR2 is SQIVND in the germline V gene (reference sequence). With 10 bases clipped from V and 0 bases from J, the junction kept 11 bases outside the gene matches. The CDR3 sequence is 16 residues long. This CDR3 is CATTDRGPYSNQPQHF. CDR3 DNA sequence: TGTGCCACTACAGACAGGGGCCCTTATAGCAATCAGCCCCAGCATTTT.

The rearrangement uses TRBV11-3 and TRBJ2-1; 12 bases are a match to TRBD1. This CDR3 has 15 amino acids. Trimming cost V 3 bases and J 8 bases; bases outside gene matches: 5. Germline-derived CDR1 and CDR2 are SGHNT and YENEEA. CDR3 nucleotides: TGTGCCAGCAGCTTGGGACAGGGGGCAATCGATGAGCAGTTCTTC. It is translated as CASSLGQGAIDEQFF.

V usage is TRBV6-1 and J usage is TRBJ1-1, with D possibly matching TRBD1 (6 bases). Trimming cost V 7 bases and J 7 bases, with 16 bases left between them. The germline gives CDR1 MNHNS, CDR2 SASEGT. The CDR3 totals 13 residues. The CDR3 DNA reads as TGTGCCAGCAAAGAAGGGGGTTTAGGTGAAGCTTTCTTT. This gives the protein CASKEGGLGEAFF.

The chain is built from TRBV15 and TRBJ2-1, with 10 bases matching TRBD2. After removal of 4 bases from V and 2 bases from J, the junction contained 2 bases not matched to a gene. The CDR3 loop spans 15 amino acids. The germline V gene encodes CDR1 LNHNV and CDR2 YYDKDF (reference sequence). The CDR3 nucleotides are TGTGCCACCAGCACAAGCGGGAGGGCCTACAATGAGCAGTTCTTC. This sequence encodes CATSTSGRAYNEQFF.

The chain has TRBV6-5 and TRBJ1-5; no clear D gene. V dropped 2 bases and J dropped 3 bases, with 5 bases sitting between them. Germline V gene lookup returns CDR1 MNHEY and CDR2 SVGAGI. CDR3 length: 13 amino acids. CDR3 coding DNA: TGTGCCAGCAGTTACGGCCCCAATCAGCCCCAGCATTTT. Translation gives CASSYGPNQPQHF.

The genes are TRBV7-2 and TRBJ2-2; 11 bases match TRBD1. Germline V gives CDR1 SGHTA, CDR2 FQGNSA. The CDR3 covers 16 residues. V lost 6 bases, J lost 5 bases, and 8 bases stayed unmatched. CDR3 bases: TGTGCCAGCAGACAATCCGGGACAGGGGGGACCGGGGAGCTGTTTTTT. Protein: CASRQSGTGGTGELFF.

This CDR3 reads CASSEAGGDIQYF. The CDR3 nucleotides are TGTGCCAGCAGTGAAGCGGGGGGGGACATTCAGTACTTC. The chain combines TRBV6-1 with TRBJ2-4; 7 bases fit TRBD2. This CDR3 contains 13 residues. With 0 bases clipped from V and 8 bases from J, the junction kept 1 base outside the gene matches. The germline gives CDR1 MNHNS, CDR2 SASEGT.

Regarding this clone: Other DNA sequences in this sample translate to the same CDR3. The V and J genes are TRBV4-3 and TRBJ1-1, with D possibly TRBD1 on 5 matching bases. The CDR3 length is 15 residues. The V gene's germline CDR1 is LGHNA and CDR2 YSLEER. V was cut by 1 base and J by 5 bases, with 14 bases left in between. The CDR3 DNA reads as TGCGCCAGCAGCCAAGCAGCAGGGTTAAGGACTGAAGCTTTCTTT. This sequence encodes CASSQAAGLRTEAFF.

The table lists this clone with a count of one. The chain links TRBV2 to TRBJ2-7, with TRBD1 matching 8 bases. Germline-derived CDR1 and CDR2 are SNHLY and FYNNEI. The CDR3 runs to 13 residues. With V trimmed by 6 bases and J by 3 bases, 4 bases remained unmatched. CDR3: CASSTDRGYEQYF. The CDR3 bases are TGTGCCAGCAGCACCGACAGGGGCTACGAGCAGTACTTC.

V is TRBV4-2 and J is TRBJ2-7; TRBD2 agrees at 7 bases. This CDR3 is built from 15 residues. V lost 3 bases to trimming and J lost 1 base; unmatched junction nucleotides: 6. In germline, CDR1 is LGHNA, CDR2 YNFKEQ. As DNA, the CDR3 is TGTGCCAGCAGCCAGACAGAAGCGGGGTCCTACGAGCAGTACTTC. This translates into CASSQTEAGSYEQYF.